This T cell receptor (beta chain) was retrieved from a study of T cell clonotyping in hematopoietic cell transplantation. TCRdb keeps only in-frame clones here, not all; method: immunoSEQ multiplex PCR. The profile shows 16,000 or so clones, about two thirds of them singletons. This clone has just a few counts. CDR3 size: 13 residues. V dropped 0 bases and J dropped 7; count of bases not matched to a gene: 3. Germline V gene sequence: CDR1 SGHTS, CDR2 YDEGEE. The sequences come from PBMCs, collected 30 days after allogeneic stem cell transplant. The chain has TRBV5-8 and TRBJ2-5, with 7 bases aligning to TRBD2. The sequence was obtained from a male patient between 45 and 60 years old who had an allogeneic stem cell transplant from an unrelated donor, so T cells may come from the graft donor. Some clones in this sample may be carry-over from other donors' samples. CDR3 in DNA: TGTGCCAGCAGCTTGGCCAGGGAGGGGACCCAGTACTTC. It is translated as CASSLAREGTQYF.